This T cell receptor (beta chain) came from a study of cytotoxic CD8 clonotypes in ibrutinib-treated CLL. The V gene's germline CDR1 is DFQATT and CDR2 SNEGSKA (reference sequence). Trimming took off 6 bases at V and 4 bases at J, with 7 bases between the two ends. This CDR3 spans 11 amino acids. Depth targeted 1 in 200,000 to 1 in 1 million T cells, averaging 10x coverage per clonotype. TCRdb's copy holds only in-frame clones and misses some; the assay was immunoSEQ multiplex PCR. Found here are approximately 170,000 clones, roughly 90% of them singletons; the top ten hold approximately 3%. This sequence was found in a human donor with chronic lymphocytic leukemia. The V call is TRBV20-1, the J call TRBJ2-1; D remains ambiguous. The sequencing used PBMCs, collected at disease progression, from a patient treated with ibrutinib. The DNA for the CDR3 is TGCAGTGCCCTCGTGTACAATGAGCAGTTCTTC. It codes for CSALVYNEQFF.